These 14 T cell receptor beta chains were all obtained from the same sample, sequenced in a study of blood T cell repertoires in COVID-19. Some clones are missing from TCRdb's copy, which holds only in-frame ones; the method was immunoSEQ multiplex PCR. Seen here are fewer than 350,000 clones, 85% observed once, and the top ten hold 2.5% to 3%. Sequencing was performed on PBMCs or T cells enriched from blood (not recorded which). All receptors derive from a woman between 45 and 60 years old who had recovered from COVID-19.

This clone was seen only once. The chain recombines TRBV4-1 with TRBJ1-6; D may be TRBD1 (6 bases). The V gene's germline CDR1 is MGHRA and CDR2 YSYEKL. V shed 0 bases and J shed 0 bases, with 12 bases lying between them. This CDR3 region has 18 residues. The CDR3 DNA reads as TGCGCCAGCAGCCAAGATAGGGGGATGAGCTCCTATAATTCACCCCTCCACTTT. Its translation is CASSQDRGMSSYNSPLHF.

The gene calls are TRBV7-3 and TRBJ2-1; 8 nucleotides line up with TRBD1. Unmatched junction bases numbered 7, after V lost 5 bases and J lost 7 bases. The germline CDR1 and CDR2 sequences are SGHTA and FQGTGA. The CDR3 has 14 amino acids. The CDR3 sequence: CASSTTQGGNEQFF. The CDR3, as DNA: TGTGCCAGCAGCACGACACAGGGGGGAAATGAGCAGTTCTTC.

The chain couples TRBV7-6 to TRBJ1-2, with 7 bases that match TRBD1. The CDR3 has 16 residues. CDR1 is SGHVS, CDR2 FNYEAQ, per germline. Losses at the gene ends were 4 bases for V and 4 bases for J; bases not matched to a gene: 12. This CDR3 is CASSWRGQPLFYGYTF. The CDR3 bases are TGTGCCAGCAGCTGGCGGGGACAGCCCCTATTCTATGGCTACACCTTC. The whole variable domain, filled in from reference TRBV7-6 and TRBJ1-2, reads GAGVSQSPRYKVTKRGQDVALRCDPISGHVSLYWYRQALGQGPEFLTYFNYEAQQDKSGLPNDRFSAERPEGSISTLTIQRTEQRDSAMYRCASSWRGQPLFYGYTFGSGTRLTVV.

CDR3 in amino acids: CASSKGQRLNSPLHF. The CDR3 bases are TGTGCCAGCAGCAAAGGACAGAGACTGAATTCACCCCTCCACTTT. The V and J genes are TRBV7-2 and TRBJ1-6; D perhaps matches TRBD1 (6 bases). Germline V gives CDR1 SGHTA, CDR2 FQGNSA. Between the trimmed V and J ends, which lost 5 bases and 7 bases, there was a span of 15 bases. The CDR3 has 15 amino acids.

This chain connects TRBV15 to TRBJ2-7; D unclear. This CDR3 is built from 12 residues. Per germline, CDR1 LNHNV and CDR2 YYDKDF (reference sequence). Trimming took off 0 bases at V and 6 bases at J, with 6 bases between the two ends. The CDR3 DNA follows: TGTGCCACCAGCAGAGATCGGTCCGAGCAGTACTTC. Translation: CATSRDRSEQYF. The full variable domain, completed using reference TRBV15 and TRBJ2-7, is DAMVIQNPRYQVTQFGKPVTLSCSQTLNHNVMYWYQQKSSQAPKLLFHYYDKDFNNEADTPDNFQSRRPNTSFCFLDIRSPGLGDTAMYLCATSRDRSEQYFGPGTRLTVT.

This chain uses TRBV18 with TRBJ1-2; D not resolved. The germline V gene encodes CDR1 KGHSH and CDR2 LQKENI. V gave up 2 bases and J gave up 8 bases, with 6 bases separating them. CDR3 size: 11 residues. CDR3: CASSPGSGYTF. The CDR3 DNA reads as TGTGCCAGCTCACCAGGGAGCGGCTACACCTTC.

The sample holds a few counts of this clone. The V call is TRBV2, the J call TRBJ2-7; 7 nucleotides align to TRBD2. V shed 3 bases, J shed 2 bases, and the junction held 16 bases outside the gene matches. Germline loops: CDR1 SNHLY, CDR2 FYNNEI. The CDR3 loop spans 18 amino acids. CDR3 bases: TGTGCCAGCAGTGAGGTCCGGGGGGTCGGGACCACCCCCTACGAGCAGTACTTC. This encodes CASSEVRGVGTTPYEQYF. Full variable domain (rest looked up from reference TRBV2 and TRBJ2-7): EPEVTQTPSHQVTQMGQEVILRCVPISNHLYFYWYRQILGQKVEFLVSFYNNEISEKSEIFDDQFSVERPDGSNFTLKIRSTKLEDSAMYFCASSEVRGVGTTPYEQYFGPGTRLTVT.

The V and J genes are TRBV14 and TRBJ2-5, with 7 positions matching TRBD2. This CDR3 is built from 14 residues. Germline CDR1 SGHDN, CDR2 FVKESK. The V and J ends lost 6 bases and 5 bases, in that order; junction bases with no gene match: 9. The CDR3 region is CASRAGLPSETQYF. In nucleotides, the CDR3 is TGTGCCAGCAGAGCGGGGTTGCCTTCGGAGACCCAGTACTTC.

This chain connects TRBV3-1 (or the pseudogene TRBV3-2) to TRBJ2-7; D possibly corresponds to TRBD2 (5 bases). Germline values: CDR1 LGHDT, CDR2 YNNKEL (reference sequence). The V end lost 4 bases, the J end lost 2 bases, and 12 bases lay between the germline ends. This CDR3 comprises 14 residues. The DNA for the CDR3 is TGTGCCAGCAGCCCTCGGGGTACCACCTACGAGCAGTACTTC. The encoded protein is CASSPRGTTYEQYF.

The chain links TRBV18 to TRBJ1-5, with TRBD1 matching over 7 bases. This CDR3 comprises 14 residues. CDR1 and CDR2 from the germline V gene are KGHSH and LQKENI. The J segment lost 4 bases and the V segment lost 2 bases, leaving 2 bases of the junction unmatched. In DNA, the CDR3 is TGTGCCAGCTCACCAGGGACAGCTAATCAGCCCCAGCATTTT. It encodes CASSPGTANQPQHF.

The CDR3 is CASSSPRRGSTNEKLFF. The CDR3 DNA is TGTGCCAGCAGCTCGCCTCGCCGGGGTTCCACTAATGAAAAACTGTTTTTT. The rearrangement joins TRBV7-3 to TRBJ1-4, with D unresolved. This CDR3 comprises 17 residues. Trimming cost V 4 bases and J 2 bases, with 17 bases left between them. Germline CDR1 SGHTA, CDR2 FQGTGA.

The chain employs TRBV12-3 or TRBV12-4 and TRBJ1-2; the D is unclear. V gave up 3 bases and J gave up 4 bases, with 9 bases separating them. This CDR3 spans 13 amino acids. As DNA, the CDR3 is TGTGCCAGCAGTTTCGGTAATGGCTATGGCTACACCTTC. It specifies CASSFGNGYGYTF.

The chain employs TRBV28 and TRBJ1-2; D remains unclear. The CDR3 covers 11 residues. Germline loops: CDR1 MDHEN, CDR2 SYDVKM. Trimming cost V 6 bases and J 8 bases, with 10 bases left between them. CDR3 nucleotides: TGTGCCAGCAGCCAAAGAGTCGGCTACACCTTC. Translated, it gives CASSQRVGYTF.

This clone occurred once. The V and J genes are TRBV4-3 and TRBJ1-2, with TRBD1 matching over 7 bases. V shed 0 bases and J 4 bases; nucleotides not matched to a gene: 8. Germline assignment: CDR1 LGHNA and CDR2 YSLEER. CDR3 size: 16 residues. In nucleotides, the CDR3 is TGCGCCAGCAGCCAAGATCAACCAGGGGGTGTCTATGGCTACACCTTC. It translates to CASSQDQPGGVYGYTF.